This paragraph covers one TCR beta chain sequence. This clone has only a few counts. No cognate antigen has been identified for it. Base qualities were left out, and no much larger clone turns up one base away. Each donor gave one peripheral blood draw, around 0.12 L on average, collected into heparinised tubes. A BD FACSAria II and a panel including CD45RO, CCR7, CD25, CD127, CD95 and CD27 were used to sort naive, central memory, regulatory and stem cell-like memory CD4+ T cells. All sorted populations exceeded 95% purity. PBMCs were separated immediately by Lymphoprep density gradient centrifugation and were stained directly, without being cultured. Samples were stained and sorted in pairs, with one healthy donor and one patient per experiment, so that batch effects were minimized. The entire amount of isolated RNA was reverse transcribed using the High Capacity cDNA Reverse Transcription Kit, so the sequenced TCRB transcripts were expressed ones. Naive, central memory and regulatory T cell samples underwent deep immunoSEQ sequencing, averaging around 3.6 million total reads per sample. After sorted cells were lysed in RLT buffer, RNA was extracted with DNase-treated RNeasy Micro or Mini kits, with the choice depending on cell number. Each cell subset was processed on its own to prevent cross-contamination, while patient and healthy donor samples were processed together. The immunoSEQ multiplex PCR was used to amplify TCRB sequences from cDNA, generating 87-bp fragments that spanned the CDR3 region. Sequencing of the amplicons was done on the Illumina HiSeq platform. In the source study's methods: PCR bias was computationally corrected using synthetic template baselines, reads within Hamming distance 2 were collapsed, and singletons that could not be merged were discarded. Reads were aligned against IMGT so that V, D and J genes, CDR3 length and insertions or deletions at six rearrangement sites could be assigned. Within each subset, clonotype counts were normalized to sorted cell number, and only after that were true diversity and Gini coefficients computed with the tcR R package. Repertoire sharing was quantified using the overlap coefficient calculated on TCRB nucleotide sequences. TCRdb mirrors the immuneACCESS table, restricted to in-frame sequences. Some clones are absent from its copies; in checked studies, under half trace to an unresolved V gene, and the reason for the others is unknown. The V and J calls and clone size were taken over from that table, and D and trimming were inferred from the DNA. The sample includes about 390,000 clones, with about 10% observed a single time. The ten largest clones represent roughly 0.6% of the sample.

The CDR3 contains 13 residues, cysteine and phenylalanine counted. This entry keeps only the CDR3 DNA: 39 bases, framed from base 1. V trim: 4 bases; J trim: 6 bases; unmatched bases: 7. The germline V gene gives CDR1 as SGHRS and CDR2 as YFSETQ. The sample is drawn from a study of beta chain features in type 1 diabetes (dated by TCRdb to the late 2010s). At the level of the whole study: Patients and healthy donors did not differ in mean age, gender distribution, total cell number or subset yield. A total of about 100,000,000 sorted cells were examined across all samples, and RNA yield correlated strongly with the number of cells per subset. The study compared TCRB repertoires of sorted circulating CD4+ T cell subsets between recently diagnosed type 1 diabetes patients and matched healthy donors. Regulatory and stem cell-like memory subsets were isolated from only 8 patients and roughly 8 healthy donors, whereas naive and central memory subsets came from all 28 donors. General findings and caveats noted by the study authors: Patients with type 1 diabetes made fewer insertions and deleted more nucleotides at VDJ recombination sites, implying thymic rearrangement abnormalities. Because small numbers of individuals were included in the HLA sub-analyses, any influence of HLA type on TCRB rearrangement was left unresolved. Because cDNA was sequenced instead of genomic DNA, activated cells with high expression could be over-represented, although the groups did not differ in activation or CD3 levels. Naive, central memory and regulatory TCRB repertoires appeared to be more similar among patients than among healthy donors. Shorter templates might have been favored by PCR, but patient and control samples were amplified and corrected together, so both groups would have been affected equally by any skew. A moderate but significant shortening of TCRB CDR3 length was observed in type 1 diabetes patients in all four CD4+ subsets.

This sequence uses TRBV5-1 and TRBJ2-7; 7 bases in between match TRBD1. This TCR was recovered from a man aged 25 to 45 with type 1 diabetes. What was sequenced was central memory CD4+ T cells from blood. The bases are TGCGCCAGCAGCGTAGGGACAGCCTCCGAGCAGTACTTC. It is translated as CASSVGTASEQYF.